Listed here are 30 T cell receptor beta chains from one sample, sequenced in a study of T cell responses to AZD1222 COVID-19 vaccine. Measured with immunoSEQ multiplex PCR; TCRdb has only the in-frame clones, and not every one. The sample records 45,000 to 55,000 clones, approximately 79% being singletons. The sequencing used peripheral blood, collected on day 0 of AZD1222 vaccination. All receptors derive from an adult in good health.

The rearrangement links TRBV7-8 to TRBJ1-2; 8 nucleotides align to TRBD1. J gave up 7 bases and V 5 bases, and 9 bases lay outside the gene matches. The CDR3 loop spans 14 amino acids. The V gene's germline CDR1 is SGHVS and CDR2 FQNEAQ. The CDR3 sequence is CASSPNARGPGYTF. The CDR3 DNA reads as TGTGCCAGCAGCCCCAACGCCAGGGGGCCTGGCTACACCTTC.

As to this clone: The junction differs from germline at one of its ends, possibly a read error. The chain links TRBV6-5 to TRBJ1-2; 7 bases match TRBD1. CDR1 and CDR2 from the germline V gene are MNHEY and SVGAGI. The CDR3 is 13 amino acids. This CDR3 reads CASNSGGNYGYTF. CDR3 coding DNA: TGTGCTAGCAATTCAGGGGGAAACTATGGCTACACCTTC.

This clone was seen just once. The V and J genes are TRBV6-5 and TRBJ2-5; D is undetermined. V was cut by 6 bases and J by 7 bases, with 18 bases left in between. The CDR3 sequence is 14 residues long. The germline CDR1 and CDR2 sequences are MNHEY and SVGAGI. The CDR3 bases are TGTGCCAGCAGCGTTGACCCTCCCCGAGGGACCCAGTACTTC. Protein: CASSVDPPRGTQYF.

This sequence joins TRBV19 and TRBJ1-4, with D unclear. The CDR3 covers 15 residues. Trimming shortened V by 2 bases and J by 4 bases, and 11 bases separated the two germline ends. Germline V gene sequence: CDR1 LNHDA, CDR2 SQIVND (reference sequence). As DNA, the CDR3 is TGTGCCAGTAGTATATCCCGCGGGAGTAATGAAAAACTGTTTTTT. It yields the protein CASSISRGSNEKLFF.

The CDR3 nucleotides read TGTGCCAGTAGTCCACGGTCGACTAGCGGGAGCGAAAGTGAGCAGTTCTTC. Translation gives CASSPRSTSGSESEQFF. The rearrangement uses TRBV19 and TRBJ2-1, with TRBD2 matching over 12 bases. In germline, CDR1 is LNHDA, CDR2 SQIVND (reference sequence). The CDR3 spans 17 residues. V shed 5 bases, J shed 9 bases, and the junction held 14 bases outside the gene matches.

The rearrangement joins TRBV7-2 to TRBJ1-2; D perhaps matches TRBD1 (6 bases). Germline V lookup: CDR1 SGHTA, CDR2 FQGNSA. The CDR3 runs 17 residues. Trimming took off 1 base at V and 4 bases at J, with 19 bases between the two ends. The CDR3 sequence: CASSLGVGRGASYGYTF. The CDR3 nucleotides are TGTGCCAGCAGCTTAGGAGTGGGGAGGGGGGCGAGCTATGGCTACACCTTC.

This chain connects TRBV10-2 to TRBJ1-1; D possibly corresponds to TRBD1 (5 bases). The CDR3 contains 14 residues. The germline CDR1 and CDR2 sequences are WSHSY and SAAADI. Trimming took off 2 bases at V and 8 bases at J, with 15 bases between the two ends. The CDR3 here is CASSEAGGKSEAFF. CDR3 sequence (DNA): TGCGCCAGCAGTGAGGCGGGGGGTAAATCGGAAGCTTTCTTT.

This clone was recorded a few times. The CDR3 nucleotides are TGCGCCAGCAGCTTGGGAAAGGGCTCGTCGAACACCGGGGAGCTGTTTTTT. Encoded protein: CASSLGKGSSNTGELFF. The chain links TRBV5-1 to TRBJ2-2; D is uncertain. This CDR3 spans 17 amino acids. V lost 0 bases and J lost 0, with 12 bases in between. Germline V gene data show CDR1 as SGHRS and CDR2 as YFSETQ.

Within the sample, this clone is medium-sized. The chain has TRBV4-3 and TRBJ2-3, with D hard to call. The CDR3 runs to 15 residues. V was trimmed by 1 base and J by 8 bases, leaving 16 bases between them. The germline gives CDR1 LGHNA, CDR2 YSLEER. CDR3 amino acids: CASSQGSLESGTQYF. DNA of the CDR3: TGCGCCAGCAGCCAAGGGTCGCTAGAGTCGGGTACGCAGTATTTT.

A few counts support this clone. The gene calls are TRBV7-2 and TRBJ1-2; 10 nucleotides align to TRBD1. Losses at the gene ends were 4 bases for V and 6 bases for J; bases not matched to a gene: 5. This CDR3 is built from 14 residues. Germline V gene sequence: CDR1 SGHTA, CDR2 FQGNSA. The CDR3 loop is CASSYRTGGNGYTF. As DNA, the CDR3 is TGTGCCAGCAGCTACAGGACAGGGGGTAATGGCTACACCTTC.

The chain employs TRBV6-5 and TRBJ2-7, with 11 bases fitting TRBD1. Germline-derived CDR1 and CDR2 are MNHEY and SVGAGI. This CDR3 comprises 16 residues. Germline trimming cut 4 bases from V and 6 bases from J; bases unmatched to any gene: 11. Here the CDR3 reads CASSFHNTGTGGEQYF. Written as DNA, the CDR3 is TGTGCCAGCAGTTTCCACAACACCGGGACAGGGGGCGAGCAGTACTTC.

This clone was found once. The chain combines TRBV7-6 with TRBJ1-1; TRBD1 is a possible D gene (5 bases). The V end was cut by 2 bases, the J end by 0 bases, with 16 bases between. Germline loops: CDR1 SGHVS, CDR2 FNYEAQ. The CDR3 consists of 17 residues. The CDR3 DNA reads as TGTGCCAGCAGCTTATATGAGGGGAGTAGGGTGAACACTGAAGCTTTCTTT. Its protein product is CASSLYEGSRVNTEAFF. The variable domain in full, completed from reference TRBV7-6 and TRBJ1-1, reads GAGVSQSPRYKVTKRGQDVALRCDPISGHVSLYWYRQALGQGPEFLTYFNYEAQQDKSGLPNDRFSAERPEGSISTLTIQRTEQRDSAMYRCASSLYEGSRVNTEAFFGQGTRLTVV.

The chain has TRBV9 and TRBJ1-5; D not resolved. Trimming removed 0 bases at V and 1 base at J, with 5 bases between. CDR3 size: 14 residues. Per the germline V gene, CDR1 is SGDLS and CDR2 is YYNGEE. CDR3 in amino acids: CASSVGGSNQPQHF. Written as DNA, the CDR3 is TGTGCCAGCAGCGTAGGAGGAAGCAATCAGCCCCAGCATTTT.

This chain uses TRBV20-1 with TRBJ1-2; no definite D call. The CDR3 spans 11 residues. The V and J ends lost 4 bases and 6 bases respectively, with 9 bases between them. Looked up from germline, CDR1 is DFQATT and CDR2 is SNEGSKA (reference sequence). Here the CDR3 reads CSATEGNGYTF. Written as DNA, the CDR3 is TGCAGTGCTACGGAGGGAAATGGCTACACCTTC.

The table lists this clone with a count of one. The CDR3 DNA sequence: TGTGCCACCAGTGACCCCTACGAGCAGTACTTC. Amino acids: CATSDPYEQYF. The chain is built from TRBV24-1 and TRBJ2-7; D remains unclear. The CDR3 sequence is 11 residues long. V lost 4 bases, J lost 2 bases, and 2 bases lay in between. Germline CDR1 is KGHDR and CDR2 is SFDVKD.

This rearrangement joins TRBV11-2 to TRBJ1-6; D is perhaps TRBD1 (6 bases). Germline V lookup: CDR1 SGHAT, CDR2 FQNNGV. The CDR3 consists of 15 residues. V was shortened by 5 bases and J by 4 bases, with 12 bases between the two germline ends. The CDR3 loop reads CASSPLDRYNSPLHF. DNA for the CDR3: TGTGCCAGCAGCCCCTTGGACAGATATAATTCACCCCTCCACTTT. The full variable domain, its missing parts supplied by reference TRBV11-2 and TRBJ1-6, is EAGVAQSPRYKIIEKRQSVAFWCNPISGHATLYWYQQILGQGPKLLIQFQNNGVVDDSQLPKDRFSAERLKGVDSTLKIQPAKLEDSAVYLCASSPLDRYNSPLHFGNGTRLTVT.

The rearrangement links TRBV9 to TRBJ1-6; TRBD1 is a possible D gene (6 bases). CDR3 length: 17 amino acids. Germline assignment: CDR1 SGDLS and CDR2 YYNGEE. Trimming removed 3 bases from V and 3 bases from J, with 16 bases in between. The CDR3 DNA follows: TGTGCCAGCAGCGAGAGGGGGATGGCAGACTATAATTCACCCCTCCACTTT. It codes for CASSERGMADYNSPLHF.

The gene calls are TRBV9 and TRBJ2-7, with D possibly matching TRBD1 (6 bases). Germline loops: CDR1 SGDLS, CDR2 YYNGEE. The CDR3 loop spans 14 amino acids. Trimming took 4 bases from V and 5 from J, leaving 16 bases between them. This CDR3 is CASSPAQGLNEQYF. CDR3 DNA sequence: TGTGCCAGCAGCCCCGCCCAGGGGTTGAACGAGCAGTACTTC.

This chain connects TRBV25-1 to TRBJ2-7; D gene ambiguous. Trimming shortened V by 1 base and J by 0 bases, and 7 bases separated the two germline ends. From germline, CDR1 is MGHDK and CDR2 SYGVNS. The CDR3 has 14 residues. The CDR3 sequence: CASSELSVSYEQYF. CDR3 in DNA: TGTGCCAGCAGTGAATTATCCGTCTCCTACGAGCAGTACTTC.

The chain couples TRBV16 to TRBJ1-1, with no clear D. CDR3 length equals 14 residues. CDR1 is KGHSY, CDR2 FQNENV, per germline. Trimming pared 4 bases from V and 5 bases from J, leaving 14 bases between. In nucleotides, the CDR3 is TGTGCCAGCAGCCCGCTCGAGGGTCGGACTGAAGCTTTCTTT. Translated, it gives CASSPLEGRTEAFF.

The chain joins TRBV5-5 to TRBJ2-7; D remains unclear. V was shortened by 0 bases and J by 5 bases, with 3 bases between the two germline ends. Looked up from germline, CDR1 is SGHKS and CDR2 is YYEKEE (reference sequence). The CDR3 contains 11 residues. CDR3 sequence (DNA): TGTGCCAGCAGCTTGGAGGACGAGCAGTACTTC. It specifies CASSLEDEQYF.

V is TRBV24-1 and J is TRBJ1-2; 8 bases are a match to TRBD1. CDR1 is KGHDR, CDR2 SFDVKD, per germline. The V gene end was trimmed by 4 bases and the J gene end by 4 bases; junction bases not matched to a gene: 4. This CDR3 is built from 14 residues. The CDR3 reads CATSDLDRAYGYTF. The CDR3 DNA sequence: TGTGCCACCAGTGACCTGGACAGGGCCTATGGCTACACCTTC.

This chain links TRBV28 with TRBJ1-4, with a weak D call TRBD1 (5 bases). Germline CDR1 and CDR2: MDHEN and SYDVKM. The CDR3 totals 12 residues. Trimming shortened V by 4 bases and J by 8 bases, and 8 bases separated the two germline ends. DNA of the CDR3: TGTGCCAGCAGTTCCGGGGGGGAAAAACTGTTTTTT. As protein: CASSSGGEKLFF. Full variable domain (remainder filled in from reference TRBV28 and TRBJ1-4): DVKVTQSSRYLVKRTGEKVFLECVQDMDHENMFWYRQDPGLGLRLIYFSYDVKMKEKGDIPEGYSVSREKKERFSLILESASTNQTSMYLCASSSGGEKLFFGSGTQLSVL.

The chain joins TRBV6-6 to TRBJ2-3; TRBD2 is a possible D gene (6 bases). The CDR3 length is 14 residues. The V gene's germline CDR1 is MNHNY and CDR2 SVGAGI (reference sequence). V gave up 5 bases and J gave up 2 bases, with 11 bases separating them. In nucleotides, the CDR3 is TGTGCCAGCAGTCGACGGGGGAACACAGATACGCAGTATTTT. Its protein is CASSRRGNTDTQYF.

The chain employs TRBV10-1 and TRBJ1-1; TRBD1 matches 8 bases. Germline trimming cut 6 bases from V and 1 base from J; bases unmatched to any gene: 4. The CDR3 length is 14 residues. CDR1 and CDR2 from the germline V gene are WNHNN and SYGVQD (reference sequence). The CDR3 region has the DNA TGCGCCAGCAGCCCCGGGACAGGGAACACTGAAGCTTTCTTT. It codes for CASSPGTGNTEAFF.

The chain recombines TRBV9 with TRBJ1-1, with 7 bases fitting TRBD1. J was trimmed by 1 base and V by 4 bases; bases with no gene match: 7. Germline CDR1 and CDR2: SGDLS and YYNGEE. The CDR3 contains 15 residues. Here the CDR3 reads CASSSQGVANTEAFF. In nucleotides, the CDR3 is TGTGCCAGCAGCTCCCAGGGGGTTGCGAACACTGAAGCTTTCTTT.

The chain joins TRBV12-3 or TRBV12-4 to TRBJ1-5; D uncertain. Trimming removed 6 bases from V and 5 bases from J, with 8 bases in between. The CDR3 spans 12 residues. CDR3 sequence reads: CASRLVDQPQHF. The CDR3 DNA reads TGTGCCAGCAGACTGGTAGATCAGCCCCAGCATTTT.

This chain connects TRBV7-9 to TRBJ2-2, with a possible D match to TRBD1 (5 bases). The V gene's germline CDR1 is SEHNR and CDR2 FQNEAQ (reference sequence). CDR3 length: 14 residues. With 0 bases removed from V and 4 bases from J, the gap between germline ends came to 6 bases. CDR3 coding DNA: TGTGCCAGCAGCTTAGCAGGGGTCACCGGGGAGCTGTTTTTT. This gives the protein CASSLAGVTGELFF.

J is TRBJ2-1 and V is TRBV29-1, with TRBD1 identical over 7 bases. This CDR3 has 10 residues. The germline CDR1 and CDR2 sequences are SQVTM and ANQGSEA. V lost 7 bases and J lost 9; bases outside the gene matches: 3. The CDR3 region has the DNA TGCAGCGGCCGGGACAGTGAGCAGTTCTTC. Encoded protein: CSGRDSEQFF.

In its sample, this clone was seen a few times. The rearrangement uses TRBV19 and TRBJ2-1, with D possibly called TRBD1 or TRBD2 (6 bases each). Trimming pared 5 bases from V and 3 bases from J, leaving 14 bases between. Germline loops: CDR1 LNHDA, CDR2 SQIVND (reference sequence). The CDR3 covers 15 residues. The CDR3 is CASSGQKGGYNEQFF. The CDR3 bases are TGTGCCAGTAGTGGCCAAAAGGGGGGCTACAATGAGCAGTTCTTC.